Following are 31 T cell receptor beta chains from one sample sequenced in a study of blood T cells in healthy people across ages. Sample-barcoded 5' priming and a J-beta primer mix drove a second PCR of about 7 to 11 cycles. TCRdb processed the 5' RACE reads anew with MiXCR; each CDR3 protein has one entry. The sample includes some 1,000,000 distinct CDR3 sequences, approximately 26% seen only once; the top ten take approximately 0.75%. A further study also used this sample, focusing on T cells of mothers and their children.

Sequenced material: blood. The receptors here all came from a girl between 2 and 10 years old in good health.

The chain carries TRBV7-3 and TRBJ1-1, with no clear D. CDR3 length: 13 amino acids. Trimming stripped 2 bases from V and 3 bases from J, with 7 bases between. CDR1 and CDR2 (germline): SGHTA, FQGTGA. CDR3 DNA: TGTGCCAGCAGCTTATCTCCTTACACTGAAGCTTTCTTT. Translating gives CASSLSPYTEAFF.

In this sample, this clonotype turned up a few times. The chain is built from TRBV27 and TRBJ2-3; TRBD2 aligns across 9 bases. With V trimmed by 7 bases and J by 5 bases, 7 bases remained unmatched. The V gene's germline CDR1 is MNHEY and CDR2 SMNVEV (reference sequence). This CDR3 is built from 14 residues. The CDR3 here is CASTIAGALDTQYF. CDR3 DNA sequence: TGTGCCAGCACAATAGCGGGAGCGTTAGATACGCAGTATTTT.

At least ten counts were recorded for this clonotype. CDR3 nucleotides: TGTGCCAGCAGTACGGGACTCCAAGAGACCCAGTACTTC. Its translation is CASSTGLQETQYF. The rearrangement links TRBV7-8 to TRBJ2-5; D might be TRBD2 (6 bases). This CDR3 has 13 residues. Per germline, CDR1 SGHVS and CDR2 FQNEAQ. The V gene lost 6 bases and the J gene lost 1 base, with 9 bases spanning the gap.

This clonotype was seen more than once but under ten times. The V call is TRBV7-9, the J call TRBJ2-5; TRBD1 matches 9 bases. This CDR3 comprises 14 residues. Trimming at V came to 6 bases and at J to 3 bases, leaving 5 bases not matched to a gene. Germline CDR1 reads SEHNR; CDR2 reads FQNEAQ (reference sequence). The CDR3 DNA reads as TGTGCCAGCAGGATCGGACAGGGGAAAGAGACCCAGTACTTC. Encoded protein: CASRIGQGKETQYF.

This clonotype was counted between two and nine times. This chain uses TRBV20-1 with TRBJ2-1; D tentatively reads TRBD1 or TRBD2 (5 bases each). The CDR3 covers 14 residues. Trimming shortened V by 6 bases and J by 5 bases, and 17 bases separated the two germline ends. Germline-derived CDR1 and CDR2 are DFQATT and SNEGSKA (reference sequence). The CDR3 nucleotides read TGCAGTGCGGAACTCCGGGACCCCCACAATGAGCAGTTCTTC. This codes for CSAELRDPHNEQFF.

The rearrangement links TRBV5-1 to TRBJ1-4; D gene uncertain. Germline CDR1 SGHRS, CDR2 YFSETQ. V was clipped by 3 bases and J by 5 bases, with 11 bases between them. The CDR3 sequence is 14 residues long. The CDR3 here is CASSSPDANEKLFF. For the CDR3, the DNA is TGCGCCAGCAGCTCACCGGACGCAAATGAAAAACTGTTTTTT.

This clonotype was counted a few times. The V gene is TRBV6-1, the J gene TRBJ1-6; 8 positions match TRBD1. The V and J ends lost 8 bases and 0 bases, in that order; junction bases with no gene match: 3. Looked up from germline, CDR1 is MNHNS and CDR2 is SASEGT. The CDR3 runs 15 residues. Here the CDR3 DNA reads TGTGCCAGCGGACAGGGAATCTCCTATAATTCACCCCTCCACTTT. Translating it yields CASGQGISYNSPLHF.

The chain has TRBV2 and TRBJ2-5, with D unclear. Per germline, CDR1 SNHLY and CDR2 FYNNEI. The CDR3 extends over 11 amino acids. Trimming shortened V by 3 bases and J by 7 bases, and 6 bases separated the two germline ends. CDR3 in DNA: TGTGCCAGCAGTGAGAAGGCGACCCAGTACTTC. It encodes CASSEKATQYF.

This clonotype was found many times. The genes are TRBV7-9 and TRBJ2-7, with 10 nucleotides matching TRBD1. Germline V CDR1 and CDR2: SEHNR, FQNEAQ (reference sequence). The CDR3 is 14 residues long. With 4 bases clipped from V and 3 bases from J, the junction kept 3 bases outside the gene matches. The CDR3 nucleotides are TGTGCCAGCAGCTCCGGGACAGGGGTCTACGAGCAGTACTTC. This sequence encodes CASSSGTGVYEQYF.

The J gene is TRBJ1-2, the V gene TRBV6-5, with D hard to call. CDR3 length: 14 amino acids. In germline, CDR1 is MNHEY, CDR2 SVGAGI. Trimming left V 6 bases short and J 5 bases short, with 16 bases between. CDR3 DNA: TGTGCCAGCAGGAAGTTCGGAGCTATATATGGCTACACCTTC. Translating it yields CASRKFGAIYGYTF.

This clonotype was seen only a few times. The chain joins TRBV29-1 to TRBJ2-1, with D perhaps TRBD1 (5 bases). The CDR3 is 11 residues long. Looked up from germline, CDR1 is SQVTM and CDR2 is ANQGSEA. The DNA for the CDR3 is TGCAGTGGTGATACAGGCGGAGAGCAGTTCTTC. Encoded protein: CSGDTGGEQFF.

This clonotype was counted a few times. This chain connects TRBV12-3 or TRBV12-4 to TRBJ2-3; D is unresolved. The CDR3 has 11 amino acids. Trimming pared 6 bases from V and 7 bases from J, leaving 8 bases between. CDR3 sequence reads: CASSNVNTQYF. DNA for the CDR3: TGTGCCAGCAGCAACGTCAATACGCAGTATTTT.

This chain connects TRBV3-1 to TRBJ1-3; D is unresolved. V lost 1 base, J lost 3 bases, and 22 bases lay in between. CDR3 length: 19 residues. Germline CDR1 is LGHDT and CDR2 is YNNKEL (reference sequence). The CDR3 DNA follows: TGTGCCAGCAGCCAAGTCGTACTCTTCGGCGGAGTTGGTGGAAACACCATATATTTT. Its protein is CASSQVVLFGGVGGNTIYF.

Points on this clonotype: A read error is likely, as this CDR3 ends without the conserved phenylalanine or tryptophan. The chain is built from TRBV7-2 and TRBJ2-5, with D unclear. The J call is uncertain, as TRBJ2-7 better fits the DNA end. Germline CDR1 and CDR2: SGHTA and FQGNSA. The CDR3 runs to 14 residues. The CDR3 loop reads CASSLGGSAYEQYL. CDR3 nucleotide sequence: TGTGCCAGCAGCTTAGGGGGATCCGCCTACGAGCAGTACCTC.

In its sample, this clonotype was seen a few times. The CDR3, as DNA: TGCAGCGCTGAGGGTATAGACACTGAAGCTTTCTTT. This codes for CSAEGIDTEAFF. The chain is built from TRBV29-1 and TRBJ1-1; D call uncertain. CDR1 and CDR2 (germline): SQVTM, ANQGSEA. Trimming left V 7 bases short and J 3 bases short, with 12 bases between. CDR3 length: 12 residues. The full variable domain, in which reference TRBV29-1 and TRBJ1-1 provide the parts outside the CDR3, is SAVISQKPSRDICQRGTSLTIQCQVDSQVTMMFWYRQQPGQSLTLIATANQGSEATYESGFVIDKFPISRPNLTFSTLTVSNMSPEDSSIYLCSAEGIDTEAFFGQGTRLTVV.

The chain recombines TRBV20-1 with TRBJ2-7; possibly TRBD1 or TRBD2 for D (5 bases each). V shed 0 bases and J shed 7 bases, with 19 bases lying between them. Germline V CDR1 and CDR2: DFQATT, SNEGSKA (reference sequence). The CDR3 consists of 15 residues. In DNA, the CDR3 is TGCAGTGCTAGAGATGGGTCTGGGGGATCTGTTGAGCAGTACTTC. It specifies CSARDGSGGSVEQYF.

Comments on this clonotype: One junction end does not reproduce the germline sequence, and a read error may be involved. The chain links TRBV7-7 to TRBJ2-1; 8 bases fit TRBD2. The CDR3 is made up of 16 amino acids. The V gene's germline CDR1 is SSHAT and CDR2 FNYEAQ (reference sequence). This chain's CDR3 is CASSPTTLAAYNEQFF. The CDR3 coding sequence is TGTGCTAGCAGCCCAACCACACTAGCGGCATACAATGAGCAGTTCTTC.

The genes are TRBV11-1 and TRBJ2-5; 8 nucleotides line up with TRBD2. CDR1 and CDR2 (germline): SGHAT, FQDESV (reference sequence). The length of the CDR3 is 16 residues. V shed 3 bases, J shed 5 bases, and the junction held 11 bases outside the gene matches. The CDR3 here is CASSLIGNSGKETQYF. CDR3 nucleotides: TGTGCCAGCAGCTTGATAGGGAATAGCGGGAAGGAGACCCAGTACTTC. The whole variable domain, remainder taken from reference TRBV11-1 and TRBJ2-5, is EAEVAQSPRYKITEKSQAVAFWCDPISGHATLYWYRQILGQGPELLVQFQDESVVDDSQLPKDRFSAERLKGVDSTLKIQPAELGDSAMYLCASSLIGNSGKETQYFGPGTRLLVL.

V and J are TRBV5-1 and TRBJ2-1; possibly TRBD2 for D (5 bases). Germline assignment: CDR1 SGHRS and CDR2 YFSETQ. Trimming took 0 bases from V and 8 from J, leaving 24 bases between them. CDR3 length equals 18 residues. CDR3 protein: CASSLEVGRVGALDEQFF. The CDR3 DNA is TGCGCCAGCAGCTTGGAAGTAGGTAGAGTGGGAGCGTTAGATGAGCAGTTCTTC.

CDR3 amino acids: CASSFSPGRVDTQYF. CDR3 in DNA: TGTGCCAGCAGTTTTAGCCCAGGGAGGGTGGATACGCAGTATTTT. J is TRBJ2-3 and V is TRBV27; TRBD2 agrees at 7 bases. The CDR3 totals 15 residues. CDR1 MNHEY and CDR2 SMNVEV come from the germline V gene (reference sequence). Unmatched junction bases numbered 9, after V lost 3 bases and J lost 6 bases.

The chain carries TRBV13 and TRBJ2-5; D remains unclear. The CDR3 loop spans 14 amino acids. Germline-derived CDR1 and CDR2 are PRHDT and FYEKMQ (reference sequence). The germline V and J ends were trimmed by 5 bases and 1 base, with 11 bases remaining between them. The CDR3 loop reads CASSRIPTQETQYF. The CDR3 nucleotides read TGTGCCAGCAGCCGCATCCCGACCCAAGAGACCCAGTACTTC.

This clonotype was seen a handful of times. This chain joins TRBV4-3 and TRBJ2-5; no clear D. The closer fit of TRBJ2-1 to the DNA end suggests the J call may be wrong. CDR3 length: 15 residues. Germline V gene lookup returns CDR1 LGHNA and CDR2 YSLEER. CDR3 amino acids: CASSQDRLNYNEQFF. The CDR3 nucleotides read TGCGCCAGCAGCCAAGATCGGCTAAACTACAATGAGCAGTTCTTC.

This clonotype was seen a handful of times. CDR3 in amino acids: CASITETNTGELFF. The CDR3 nucleotides read TGTGCCAGCATCACAGAGACGAACACCGGGGAGCTGTTTTTT. This chain links TRBV6-2 or TRBV6-3 with TRBJ2-2; no definite D call. CDR1 and CDR2 from the germline V gene are MNHEY and SVGEGT. Trimming removed 7 bases at V and 0 bases at J, with 9 bases between. This CDR3 has 14 residues.

This chain joins TRBV27 and TRBJ1-1; D is ambiguous. Deletions cut 4 bases from V and 6 bases from J, with 18 bases between. CDR1 MNHEY and CDR2 SMNVEV come from the germline V gene (reference sequence). The CDR3 runs 15 residues. The CDR3 loop reads CASSSPTGPHSEAFF. The CDR3 coding sequence is TGTGCCAGCAGTTCCCCAACCGGGCCCCATTCTGAAGCTTTCTTT.

The chain has TRBV7-9 and TRBJ1-1, with a tentative D call TRBD1 (5 bases). The CDR3 runs 16 residues. V dropped 5 bases and J dropped 2 bases, with 18 bases sitting between them. Per germline, CDR1 SEHNR and CDR2 FQNEAQ (reference sequence). Here the CDR3 DNA reads TGTGCCAGCAGCCCTGGGACCACAGGTGTCAACACTGAAGCTTTCTTT. It translates to CASSPGTTGVNTEAFF. The variable domain in full, with the rest retrieved from reference TRBV7-9 and TRBJ1-1, is DTGVSQNPRHKITKRGQNVTFRCDPISEHNRLYWYRQTLGQGPEFLTYFQNEAQLEKSRLLSDRFSAERPKGSFSTLEIQRTEQGDSAMYLCASSPGTTGVNTEAFFGQGTRLTVV.

This clonotype was found a few times. The chain couples TRBV4-3 to TRBJ2-1, with 9 bases aligning to TRBD1. The length of the CDR3 is 18 residues. V shed 1 base, J shed 5 bases, and the junction held 12 bases outside the gene matches. Per germline, CDR1 LGHNA and CDR2 YSLEER. This CDR3 reads CASSQVYRTGVRDNEQFF. The CDR3 DNA sequence: TGCGCCAGCAGCCAAGTTTATAGGACAGGGGTCCGAGACAATGAGCAGTTCTTC.

Only a few counts were recorded for this clonotype. One junction end disagrees with the germline gene, perhaps due to a read error. V gene TRBV6-2 or TRBV6-3 combines with J gene TRBJ2-3; possible D gene TRBD2, 5 bases. There are 15 residues in the CDR3. Germline loops: CDR1 MNHEY, CDR2 SVGEGT. As DNA, the CDR3 is TGTGCCAGCAGTTACTCTTCGGCTAGCACGGATACGCAGTATTTT. Protein sequence: CASSYSSASTDTQYF.

This clonotype has just a few counts. The rearrangement links TRBV18 to TRBJ2-7; TRBD1 matches 7 bases. The germline gives CDR1 KGHSH, CDR2 LQKENI. The CDR3 covers 15 residues. V shed 3 bases, J shed 3 bases, and the junction held 8 bases outside the gene matches. The CDR3 loop is CASSPWDSRFYEQYF. CDR3 sequence (DNA): TGTGCCAGCTCACCCTGGGACAGCCGCTTCTACGAGCAGTACTTC. Together with reference TRBV18 and TRBJ2-7, the CDR3 gives the full variable domain: NAGVMQNPRHLVRRRGQEARLRCSPMKGHSHVYWYRQLPEEGLKFMVYLQKENIIDESGMPKERFSAEFPKEGPSILRIQQVVRGDSAAYFCASSPWDSRFYEQYFGPGTRLTVT.

The chain employs TRBV6-6 and TRBJ2-3, with 7 bases identical to TRBD2. The CDR3 length is 14 residues. CDR1 MNHNY and CDR2 SVGAGI come from the germline V gene (reference sequence). V lost 2 bases to trimming and J lost 2 bases; unmatched junction nucleotides: 1. This CDR3 is CASSYAGDTDTQYF. The CDR3 nucleotides are TGTGCCAGCAGTTACGCGGGGGACACAGATACGCAGTATTTT.

This clonotype was observed a few times. V is TRBV3-1 and J is TRBJ1-1; D gene unclear. There are 13 residues in the CDR3. With 1 base removed from V and 5 bases from J, the gap between germline ends came to 8 bases. Germline V gives CDR1 LGHDT, CDR2 YNNKEL (reference sequence). This chain's CDR3 is CASSQVPETEAFF. CDR3 in DNA: TGTGCCAGCAGCCAAGTACCCGAGACTGAAGCTTTCTTT.

The rearrangement joins TRBV4-2 to TRBJ1-2; D is ambiguous. Deletions cut 6 bases from V and 4 bases from J, with 9 bases between. Germline lookup yields CDR1 LGHNA and CDR2 YNFKEQ. This CDR3 contains 12 residues. The CDR3 is CASRDGAYGYTF. CDR3 DNA sequence: TGTGCCAGCAGGGACGGTGCCTATGGCTACACCTTC.